The 21 T cell receptor beta chains presented below share a single source sample, sequenced in a study of blood T cell repertoires in COVID-19. Here immunoSEQ multiplex PCR was the method, and the copy in TCRdb shows in-frame clones only, minus some. The data contain fewer than 400,000 clones, 89% of them singletons. The sequencing sample was made of PBMCs or T cells enriched from blood (not recorded which). These receptors all come from a man aged 55 to 70 who had recovered from COVID-19.

The CDR3 DNA follows: TGCGCCAGCAGCCAAGTAGGGCAGGGGATTAACTATGGCTACACCTTC. Translation: CASSQVGQGINYGYTF. The chain recombines TRBV4-1 with TRBJ1-2, with D possibly being TRBD1 (6 bases). CDR3 length: 16 amino acids. Germline V gene sequence: CDR1 MGHRA, CDR2 YSYEKL. The germline V and J ends were trimmed by 1 base and 1 base, with 13 bases remaining between them.

The chain has TRBV9 and TRBJ2-3; TRBD2 might be the D (7 bases). Germline CDR1 SGDLS, CDR2 YYNGEE. Trimming took off 4 bases at V and 4 bases at J, with 16 bases between the two ends. This CDR3 is 15 amino acids long. The CDR3 spells CASSPWRGGADTQYF. The CDR3 DNA reads TGTGCCAGCAGCCCCTGGAGGGGGGGGGCAGATACGCAGTATTTT. The whole variable domain, remainder taken from reference TRBV9 and TRBJ2-3, is DSGVTQTPKHLITATGQRVTLRCSPRSGDLSVYWYQQSLDQGLQFLIQYYNGEERAKGNILERFSAQQFPDLHSELNLSSLELGDSALYFCASSPWRGGADTQYFGPGTRLTVL.

CDR3 coding DNA: TGTGCCAGCAGCGCCCGGGACATTAGGCCGGGGGAGCAGTACTTC. This encodes CASSARDIRPGEQYF. The rearrangement joins TRBV9 to TRBJ2-7, with D possibly TRBD1 on 6 matching bases. This CDR3 contains 15 residues. Looked up from germline, CDR1 is SGDLS and CDR2 is YYNGEE. V lost 3 bases and J 7 bases, leaving 20 bases between the germline ends.

V gene TRBV28 combines with J gene TRBJ2-2; 7 bases are a match to TRBD2. The CDR3 runs to 16 residues. The germline gives CDR1 MDHEN, CDR2 SYDVKM. J gave up 2 bases and V 8 bases, and 11 bases lay outside the gene matches. The CDR3 loop is CASSGQGGPNTGELFF. Here the CDR3 DNA reads TGTGCCAGCTCCGGTCAGGGAGGGCCCAACACCGGGGAGCTGTTTTTT.

The V gene is TRBV6-5, the J gene TRBJ2-3; 10 bases agree with TRBD2. Germline V CDR1 and CDR2: MNHEY, SVGAGI. CDR3 length: 15 residues. V lost 6 bases, J lost 6 bases, and 9 bases stayed unmatched. This chain's CDR3 is CASSNLAGAGDTQYF. For the CDR3, the DNA is TGTGCCAGCAGCAACCTAGCGGGAGCGGGTGATACGCAGTATTTT.

The chain employs TRBV9 and TRBJ2-7; D might be TRBD1 (7 bases). CDR1 is SGDLS, CDR2 YYNGEE, per germline. The CDR3 consists of 13 residues. Trimming cost V 4 bases and J 3 bases, with 11 bases left between them. CDR3 protein: CASSRRGHYEQYF. The CDR3 DNA sequence: TGTGCCAGCAGCAGGAGGGGGCACTACGAGCAGTACTTC.

This clone was recorded a few times. The rearrangement links TRBV5-1 to TRBJ1-1; 8 bases match TRBD1. The CDR3 covers 14 residues. J gave up 5 bases and V 4 bases, and 7 bases lay outside the gene matches. Germline CDR1 SGHRS, CDR2 YFSETQ. CDR3 region: CASSQTGVGTEAFF. The CDR3 DNA reads as TGCGCCAGCAGCCAGACAGGGGTCGGGACTGAAGCTTTCTTT. Drawing the rest from reference TRBV5-1 and TRBJ1-1, the complete variable domain is KAGVTQTPRYLIKTRGQQVTLSCSPISGHRSVSWYQQTPGQGLQFLFEYFSETQRNKGNFPGRFSGRQFSNSRSEMNVSTLELGDSALYLCASSQTGVGTEAFFGQGTRLTVV.

The rearrangement joins TRBV5-6 to TRBJ1-1; D is ambiguous. The V and J ends lost 3 bases and 0 bases respectively, with 12 bases between them. Germline values: CDR1 SGHDT, CDR2 YYEEEE. The CDR3 contains 15 residues. The CDR3 protein is CASSSERIMNTEAFF. The CDR3 region has the DNA TGTGCCAGCAGCTCAGAGAGGATCATGAACACTGAAGCTTTCTTT.

This chain links TRBV5-1 with TRBJ1-1; D is undetermined. The germline gives CDR1 SGHRS, CDR2 YFSETQ. CDR3 size: 14 residues. V shed 2 bases and J shed 1 base, with 9 bases lying between them. In nucleotides, the CDR3 is TGCGCCAGCAGCTTTACAGCACCGAACACTGAAGCTTTCTTT. As protein: CASSFTAPNTEAFF.

The rearrangement joins TRBV30 to TRBJ1-5; D gene unclear. V was clipped by 2 bases and J by 2 bases, with 7 bases between them. Per germline, CDR1 GTSNPN and CDR2 SVGIG (reference sequence). The CDR3 consists of 13 residues. CDR3 nucleotides: TGTGCCTGGAGTTCCTCGGGCAATCAGCCCCAGCATTTT. Its translation is CAWSSSGNQPQHF.

The J gene is TRBJ2-7, the V gene TRBV3-1 (or the pseudogene TRBV3-2), with D perhaps TRBD1 (6 bases). V gave up 8 bases and J gave up 2 bases, with 13 bases separating them. Germline CDR1 and CDR2: LGHDT and YNNKEL (reference sequence). CDR3 size: 13 residues. DNA for the CDR3: TGTGCCAGCGCGGACAGTCTAACCTACGAGCAGTACTTC. This sequence encodes CASADSLTYEQYF.

The chain combines TRBV2 with TRBJ2-4; 8 bases match TRBD1. Trimming at V came to 6 bases and at J to 9 bases, leaving 10 bases not matched to a gene. The CDR3 runs 14 residues. Germline CDR1 and CDR2: SNHLY and FYNNEI. CDR3 nucleotides: TGTGCCAGCAGCAGGGACAGGCCTCCCGCCATTCAGTACTTC. This codes for CASSRDRPPAIQYF.

The V call is TRBV19, the J call TRBJ1-1; TRBD1 matches 7 bases. Germline CDR1 is LNHDA and CDR2 is SQIVND (reference sequence). This CDR3 is 15 amino acids long. The V gene end was trimmed by 2 bases and the J gene end by 3 bases; junction bases not matched to a gene: 6. The CDR3 DNA reads as TGTGCCAGTAGTATAAGGAGACAGGGAGACACTGAAGCTTTCTTT. Its translation: CASSIRRQGDTEAFF.

This clone was seen once. The chain joins TRBV9 to TRBJ1-2; 9 bases are a match to TRBD1. Germline-derived CDR1 and CDR2 are SGDLS and YYNGEE. J lost 6 bases, V lost 2 bases, and 5 bases had no gene match. The CDR3 runs to 14 residues. The CDR3 sequence: CASSVKTGGNGYTF. The CDR3 region has the DNA TGTGCCAGCAGCGTTAAGACAGGGGGTAATGGCTACACCTTC.

The chain joins TRBV28 to TRBJ2-7; TRBD2 aligns across 16 bases. The V segment lost 6 bases and the J segment 4 bases; nucleotides outside the gene matches: 15. Germline assignment: CDR1 MDHEN and CDR2 SYDVKM. This CDR3 has 19 amino acids. Here the CDR3 DNA reads TGTGCCAGCAGACACCCTTTAGGGACTAGCGGGAGGGACTGGTACGAGCAGTACTTC. It encodes CASRHPLGTSGRDWYEQYF.

The J gene is TRBJ1-6, the V gene TRBV7-2, with 7 bases matching TRBD1. Germline CDR1 and CDR2: SGHTA and FQGNSA. The length of the CDR3 is 16 residues. V was pared by 1 base and J by 8 bases, with 8 bases of the junction left unmatched. The CDR3 DNA sequence: TGTGCCAGCAGCTTAGTTGGAGGGGGCACCTATTCACCCCTCCACTTT. Amino acids: CASSLVGGGTYSPLHF. The whole variable domain, filled in from reference TRBV7-2 and TRBJ1-6, reads GAGVSQSPSNKVTEKGKDVELRCDPISGHTALYWYRQSLGQGLEFLIYFQGNSAPDKSGLPSDRFSAERTGGSVSTLTIQRTQQEDSAVYLCASSLVGGGTYSPLHFGNGTRLTVT.

The chain links TRBV29-1 to TRBJ2-7; tentative D call: TRBD1 (5 bases). Per germline, CDR1 SQVTM and CDR2 ANQGSEA. Trimming cost V 4 bases and J 1 base, with 8 bases left between them. This CDR3 has 12 amino acids. CDR3 region: CSVGTGSYEQYF. CDR3 in DNA: TGCAGCGTTGGCACAGGATCCTACGAGCAGTACTTC.

Remarks on this clone: One end of the junction fails to match germline, which may point to a read error. The chain links TRBV7-7 to TRBJ2-2; D call uncertain. The CDR3 contains 18 residues. The germline V gene encodes CDR1 SSHAT and CDR2 FNYEAQ (reference sequence). CDR3 nucleotide sequence: TGTGCTAGCAGCTTAGGAGTCCAGACACCTTTAAACACCGGGGAGCTGTTTTTT. Amino acids: CASSLGVQTPLNTGELFF. Looking up the rest from reference TRBV7-7 and TRBJ2-2 gives the full variable domain: GAGVSQSPRYKVTKRGQDVTLRCDPISSHATLYWYQQALGQGPEFLTYFNYEAQPDKSGLPSDRFSAERPEGSISTLTIQRTEQRDSAMYRCASSLGVQTPLNTGELFFGEGSRLTVL.

The chain is built from TRBV6-5 and TRBJ2-7, with D possibly being TRBD1 (6 bases). CDR3 length: 13 residues. Trimming took off 5 bases at V and 3 bases at J, with 11 bases between the two ends. Looked up from germline, CDR1 is MNHEY and CDR2 is SVGAGI. The DNA for the CDR3 is TGTGCCAGCAGTCCAAGGACAGTCTACGAGCAGTACTTC. It yields the protein CASSPRTVYEQYF.

The chain combines TRBV5-1 with TRBJ2-7; the D gene is possibly TRBD2 (5 bases). This CDR3 is built from 15 residues. Per germline, CDR1 SGHRS and CDR2 YFSETQ. Between the trimmed V and J ends, which lost 0 bases and 0 bases, there was a span of 10 bases. CDR3 amino acids: CASSLVVTSSYEQYF. The CDR3 DNA is TGCGCCAGCAGCTTGGTTGTTACTAGCTCCTACGAGCAGTACTTC.

The CDR3 reads CASSPGTGVGYF. The CDR3 region has the DNA TGTGCCAGCTCACCCGGGACAGGGGTTGGGTATTTT. The chain combines TRBV18 with TRBJ2-3, with TRBD1 matching over 10 bases. The CDR3 runs 12 residues. Germline trimming cut 3 bases from V and 14 bases from J; bases unmatched to any gene: 5. Per germline, CDR1 KGHSH and CDR2 LQKENI.